Below, 16 T cell receptor beta chains from the same sample are listed, as sequenced in a study of shared clonotypes between healthy human individuals. The table came from immunoSEQ multiplex PCR; TCRdb's copy has only in-frame clones and leaves some out. Of nearly 1,000,000 clones detected, over 60% appear once; the ten largest clones hold approximately 1.5%. The sequencing sample was made of memory CD4+ T cells sorted from blood. The subset is: CD45RA-negative fraction. These receptors were obtained from a man aged 18 to 30 in good health.

The J gene is TRBJ1-1, the V gene TRBV30; D may be TRBD1 (6 bases). CDR1 and CDR2 (germline): GTSNPN, SVGIG (reference sequence). The V and J ends lost 0 bases and 3 bases respectively, with 14 bases between them. This CDR3 is built from 15 residues. The CDR3 DNA is TGTGCCTGGAGTGTGGGGGGGCGCCTAGACACTGAAGCTTTCTTT. Residues: CAWSVGGRLDTEAFF.

V and J are TRBV5-1 and TRBJ2-1; D may be TRBD2 (7 bases). The V gene lost 1 base and the J gene lost 0 bases, with 14 bases spanning the gap. CDR1 is SGHRS and CDR2 is YFSETQ in the germline V gene. The length of the CDR3 is 17 residues. The CDR3 coding sequence is TGCGCCAGCAGCTTGACAGGGACTACACGCTCCTACAATGAGCAGTTCTTC. Encoded protein: CASSLTGTTRSYNEQFF.

The chain combines TRBV28 with TRBJ1-2; possible D gene TRBD1, 5 bases. Per the germline V gene, CDR1 is MDHEN and CDR2 is SYDVKM. This CDR3 spans 13 amino acids. V shed 2 bases and J shed 7 bases, with 11 bases lying between them. The CDR3 here is CASSLTQAGGYTF. The DNA of the CDR3 is TGTGCCAGCAGTTTAACACAGGCCGGTGGCTACACCTTC.

This CDR3 reads CASSKGDSNYGYTF. The CDR3 nucleotides read TGTGCCAGCAGTAAGGGCGACAGTAACTATGGCTACACCTTC. The chain couples TRBV28 to TRBJ1-2; TRBD1 might be the D (5 bases). Germline V gives CDR1 MDHEN, CDR2 SYDVKM. CDR3 length: 14 residues. The V end lost 5 bases, the J end lost 1 base, and 11 bases lay between the germline ends.

This clone was seen a few times. This sample includes further DNA sequences coding for the same CDR3. V and J are TRBV5-1 and TRBJ2-1; D may correspond to TRBD1 or TRBD2 (5 bases each). Germline loops: CDR1 SGHRS, CDR2 YFSETQ. CDR3 length equals 14 residues. V was trimmed by 0 bases and J by 6 bases, leaving 10 bases between them. CDR3 DNA: TGCGCCAGCAGCTTGGTTGCAGGGAGCAATGAGCAGTTCTTC. It specifies CASSLVAGSNEQFF.

The rearrangement links TRBV6-1 to TRBJ1-2, with D perhaps TRBD1 (5 bases). Per germline, CDR1 MNHNS and CDR2 SASEGT. Trimming pared 7 bases from V and 4 bases from J, leaving 19 bases between. CDR3 length: 15 amino acids. The CDR3 nucleotides read TGTGCCAGCACTAACCCCGGGGCCGAATTCTATGGCTACACCTTC. Protein: CASTNPGAEFYGYTF.

V is TRBV7-9 and J is TRBJ2-6, with 12 bases matching TRBD2. V trimming: 2 bases; J trimming: 0 bases; junction bases outside the gene matches: 2. CDR1 is SEHNR, CDR2 FQNEAQ, per germline (reference sequence). The CDR3 is 18 residues long. The CDR3 nucleotides are TGTGCCAGCAGCTTATCTAGCGGGAGGGCCTCTGGGGCCAACGTCCTGACTTTC. It specifies CASSLSSGRASGANVLTF.

The chain is built from TRBV30 and TRBJ2-2; D possibly uses TRBD1 or TRBD2 (6 bases each). Germline assignment: CDR1 GTSNPN and CDR2 SVGIG (reference sequence). V shed 5 bases and J shed 4 bases, with 11 bases lying between them. The CDR3 is made up of 13 amino acids. DNA of the CDR3: TGTGCCTGGGGGGGGCGTAGCACCGGGGAGCTGTTTTTT. It codes for CAWGGRSTGELFF.

The chain carries TRBV5-1 and TRBJ2-7, with TRBD1 matching 7 bases. Trimming cost V 0 bases and J 6 bases; bases outside gene matches: 3. From germline, CDR1 is SGHRS and CDR2 YFSETQ. CDR3 length equals 13 residues. The CDR3 nucleotides are TGCGCCAGCAGCTTGGTAAACAGGGGCGAGCAGTACTTC. Translation: CASSLVNRGEQYF.

This chain joins TRBV12-5 and TRBJ2-3, with 11 bases matching TRBD2. V was pared by 2 bases and J by 7 bases, with 8 bases of the junction left unmatched. Germline V lookup: CDR1 LGHNT, CDR2 FRNRAP. This CDR3 comprises 16 residues. CDR3: CASGLSLSGGANTQYF. For the CDR3, the DNA is TGTGCTAGTGGTTTGTCCCTTAGCGGGGGGGCAAATACGCAGTATTTT.

The rearrangement links TRBV6-1 to TRBJ2-3; D gene ambiguous. The CDR3 totals 13 residues. Per the germline V gene, CDR1 is MNHNS and CDR2 is SASEGT. The V end was cut by 2 bases, the J end by 5 bases, with 8 bases between. The CDR3 DNA reads as TGTGCCAGCAGTGAATCGTTCGGAGATACGCAGTATTTT. Translated, it gives CASSESFGDTQYF.

V and J are TRBV10-3 and TRBJ2-3; 8 bases are shared with TRBD1. The V and J ends lost 7 bases and 0 bases, in that order; junction bases with no gene match: 3. The CDR3 totals 14 residues. CDR1 is ENHRY, CDR2 SYGVKD, per germline. The CDR3 DNA reads as TGTGCCATCAAGACAGGGGTTAGCACAGATACGCAGTATTTT. Translation gives CAIKTGVSTDTQYF.

The J gene is TRBJ1-6, the V gene TRBV9; D is unresolved. Looked up from germline, CDR1 is SGDLS and CDR2 is YYNGEE. The V end lost 0 bases, the J end lost 10 bases, and 14 bases lay between the germline ends. This CDR3 has 15 residues. The CDR3 bases are TGTGCCAGCAGCGTAGATCCCGCCACGGGGTCACCCCTCCACTTT. Translated, it gives CASSVDPATGSPLHF.

The V gene is TRBV6-1, the J gene TRBJ1-5; the match to TRBD1 covers 7 bases. The CDR3 extends over 15 amino acids. V shed 6 bases and J 3 bases; nucleotides not matched to a gene: 8. Germline CDR1 MNHNS, CDR2 SASEGT. CDR3 bases: TGTGCCAGCAGAGTTGACAGGGCTAACAATCAGCCCCAGCATTTT. Translating it yields CASRVDRANNQPQHF.

The J gene is TRBJ1-2, the V gene TRBV5-1; D may be TRBD1 (5 bases). The CDR3 runs to 15 residues. CDR1 is SGHRS and CDR2 is YFSETQ in the germline V gene. Trimming shortened V by 4 bases and J by 8 bases, and 21 bases separated the two germline ends. DNA of the CDR3: TGCGCCAGCAGCCCCCTGGACGGGGCGGTGTTGGGCTACACCTTC. This translates into CASSPLDGAVLGYTF.

The rearrangement links TRBV2 to TRBJ2-7; D uncertain. The CDR3 totals 14 residues. The V end lost 5 bases, the J end lost 0 bases, and 11 bases lay between the germline ends. CDR1 and CDR2 from the germline V gene are SNHLY and FYNNEI. CDR3 loop: CASSPSSRSYEQYF. CDR3 DNA sequence: TGTGCCAGCAGTCCTTCTTCACGCTCCTACGAGCAGTACTTC.